A selection of T cell receptor beta chains follows, all from one sample in a study of blood T cell repertoires in COVID-19. Here immunoSEQ multiplex PCR was the method, and the copy in TCRdb shows in-frame clones only, minus some. This sample has about 35,000 clones, with 87% found just once. Sequenced sample: peripheral blood. The origin of the receptors is a human donor in a cohort sampled during active COVID-19. Both conserved end residues are part of each CDR3. The D gene is left open where the match is weak. The size field is filled for only some rows; it gives once, few, many or a size class.

TRBV29-1	TRBJ2-7	.	.	TGCAGCGCTCAGGACAGCGCAGCCTACGAGCAGTACTTC	CSAQDSAAYEQYF
TRBV2	TRBJ1-2	.	.	TGTGCCAGCACCAGAGACAGAAGTGACTATGGCTACACCTTC	CASTRDRSDYGYTF
TRBV3-1/TRBV3-2	TRBJ1-2	.	.	TGTGCCAGCAGCCAAGGGGAGGGGCTGTATTATGGCTACACCTTC	CASSQGEGLYYGYTF
TRBV5-4	TRBJ1-2	.	.	TGTGCCAGCAGCTTGGAAGGGGCCTATGGCTACACCTTC	CASSLEGAYGYTF
TRBV10-3	TRBJ2-7	TRBD2	.	TGTGCCATCAGTGCCGGGACTAGCGGGGCAAGGCATTACGAGCAGTACTTC	CAISAGTSGARHYEQYF
TRBV28	TRBJ1-1	.	.	TGTGCCAGCAGTTTATCTATAACAGGAAATGAAGCTTTCTTT	CASSLSITGNEAFF
TRBV6-5	TRBJ2-3	.	once	TGTGCCAGCAGTTACTTCCTGGGAGGAGGGGCAGATACGCAGTATTTT	CASSYFLGGGADTQYF
TRBV5-4	TRBJ2-3	TRBD2	.	TGTGCCAGCAGCACCCGAGGGAGCGGGAACACAGATACGCAGTATTTT	CASSTRGSGNTDTQYF
TRBV28	TRBJ2-2	.	.	TGTGCCAGCAGAACGGGACAGAACACCGGGGAGCTGTTTTTT	CASRTGQNTGELFF
TRBV2	TRBJ2-7	.	.	TGTGCCAGCAGTGAATCGGGACACAGACCCATCGAGCAGTACTTC	CASSESGHRPIEQYF
TRBV7-9	TRBJ2-1	.	.	TGTGCCAGCAGCTCTGGACGGGAGAGTTACAATGAGCAGTTCTTC	CASSSGRESYNEQFF
TRBV6-5	TRBJ2-3	TRBD1	.	TGTGCCAGCAGGGACAGGCCCTCTAGCACAGATACGCAGTATTTT	CASRDRPSSTDTQYF
TRBV4-3	TRBJ2-2	.	.	TGCGCCAGCAGCTCAGGGAACGGGGAGCTGTTTTTT	CASSSGNGELFF
TRBV4-1	TRBJ1-2	TRBD1	.	TGCGCCAGCAGTCCAAGAATAACCAGGGGGCCCTCGGGTGGCTACACCTTC	CASSPRITRGPSGGYTF
TRBV11-2	TRBJ2-4	TRBD1	.	TGTGCCAGCAGCTTAGACCCGGGACAGGGCACAATTCAGTACTTC	CASSLDPGQGTIQYF
TRBV19	TRBJ1-6	TRBD1	once	TGTGCCAGTACCCGACAGGGAGGTTCACCCCTCCACTTT	CASTRQGGSPLHF
TRBV11-2	TRBJ2-7	.	.	TGTGCCAGCAGCTACATACAGGGTGGTGGCTACGAGCAGTACTTC	CASSYIQGGGYEQYF
TRBV27	TRBJ2-1	TRBD2	once	TGTGCCAGCAACCGAGAGCGGGGGGCTTATGAGCAGTTCTTC	CASNRERGAYEQFF
TRBV4-1	TRBJ1-2	TRBD1	.	TGCGCCAGCAGCCAAGAAACAGGGGTGGGCTATGGCTACACCTTC	CASSQETGVGYGYTF
TRBV18	TRBJ1-1	.	.	TGTGCCAGCTCAGGCCAAGAGGAGGTGAACACTGAAGCTTTCTTT	CASSGQEEVNTEAFF
TRBV28	TRBJ1-2	.	.	TGTGCCAGCAGTTCGCAGGGTGCCTATGGCTACACCTTC	CASSSQGAYGYTF
TRBV3-1/TRBV3-2	TRBJ2-1	TRBD2	.	TGTGCCAGCAGCCAAGGTCTCGGGGGGAGATACAATGAGCAGTTCTTC	CASSQGLGGRYNEQFF
TRBV7-2	TRBJ1-5	.	.	TGTGCCAGCAGCTTGGCTTTCAATCAGCCCCAGCATTTT	CASSLAFNQPQHF
TRBV15	TRBJ1-1	.	.	TGTGCCACCAGCAGAGCATCAGGGCTGAACACTGAAGCTTTCTTT	CATSRASGLNTEAFF
TRBV12-5	TRBJ2-7	TRBD1	.	TGTGCTAGTGGTTTTTTCGACAGGGAAGGCGTCGAGCAGTACTTC	CASGFFDREGVEQYF
TRBV11-3	TRBJ2-1	TRBD2	.	TGTGCCAGCAGCTTAGGTATCGAGCGGGGGGGCGCTGAGCAGTTCTTC	CASSLGIERGGAEQFF
TRBV7-9	TRBJ2-3	.	.	TGTGCCAGCAGCTTAGAACGGGTCGACACAGATACGCAGTATTTT	CASSLERVDTDTQYF
TRBV7-8	TRBJ1-1	TRBD1	.	TGTGCCAGCAGCTCCCGTGGGACAGGGGGCGTTAGGACTGAAGCTTTCTTT	CASSSRGTGGVRTEAFF
TRBV27	TRBJ2-5	.	.	TGTGCCAGCCGCAGGGGGGCGGGGGGGACCCAGTACTTC	CASRRGAGGTQYF
TRBV7-2	TRBJ1-1	.	.	TGTGCCAGCAGCTTGAGACAGAACACTGAAGCTTTCTTT	CASSLRQNTEAFF
TRBV5-6	TRBJ2-7	TRBD1	.	TGTGCCAGCAGCCAGAACTCCGGGACAGGGAACTACGAGCAGTACTTC	CASSQNSGTGNYEQYF
TRBV27	TRBJ1-1	TRBD1	.	TGTGCCAGCAGTTCCTACGGGACAGGGTGGGGTCGGGACACTGAAGCTTTCTTT	CASSSYGTGWGRDTEAFF
TRBV6-1	TRBJ1-6	TRBD1	.	TGTGCCAGCAGTGAAGGGGGACAGGGACTCAATTCACCCCTCCACTTT	CASSEGGQGLNSPLHF
TRBV2	TRBJ1-1	TRBD1	once	TGTGCCAGCAGTGAAAGGACAGGGGCGGTAGCTTTCTTT	CASSERTGAVAFF
TRBV5-8	TRBJ1-2	.	once	TGTGCCAGCAGGGTTCGGGGGATCTATGGCTACACCTTC	CASRVRGIYGYTF
TRBV28	TRBJ2-3	.	.	TGTGCCGCCTTGGGACTTACGAGCACAGATACGCAGTATTTT	CAALGLTSTDTQYF
TRBV6-5	TRBJ2-7	.	.	TGTGCCAGCAGAAGGGGGTCAGGCTCCTACGAGCAGTACTTC	CASRRGSGSYEQYF
TRBV4-3	TRBJ1-2	.	.	TGCGCCAGCAGCCAAGATGGCATAGGGGTGCACTATGGCTACACCTTC	CASSQDGIGVHYGYTF
TRBV18	TRBJ2-7	TRBD1	once	TGTGCCAGCTCACCACCCCAGGGGGCAAACGAGCAGTACTTC	CASSPPQGANEQYF
TRBV20-1	TRBJ2-1	.	.	TGCAGTGCGAGGCACAATGAGCAGTTCTTC	CSARHNEQFF
TRBV27	TRBJ1-2	.	once	TGTGCCAGCAGTAGACGGGAGACCACGGCAAGTGGCTACACCTTC	CASSRRETTASGYTF
TRBV28	TRBJ2-2	.	.	TGTGCCAGCAGTTTAGGGGGCACCACCGGGGAGCTGTTTTTT	CASSLGGTTGELFF
TRBV18	TRBJ2-5	.	.	TGTGCCAGCTCACCACCGTCTACAGGGGGGGCAGAGACCCAGTACTTC	CASSPPSTGGAETQYF
TRBV4-1	TRBJ1-1	TRBD1	.	TGCGCCAGCAGCCGAAGGACAGGGGACACTGAAGCTTTCTTT	CASSRRTGDTEAFF
TRBV19	TRBJ1-3	TRBD1	few	TGTGCAGCAGGGGGTAGCAGAGGAAACACCATATATTTT	CAAGGSRGNTIYF
TRBV7-8	TRBJ2-7	TRBD2	.	TGTGCCAGCAGCTTAGTCCCTAGCGGGCGCACCTACGAGCAGTACTTC	CASSLVPSGRTYEQYF
TRBV5-4	TRBJ2-3	TRBD1	.	TGTGCCAGCAGCTTGGGTACCTCAAGACAGGGCGCAGATACGCAGTATTTT	CASSLGTSRQGADTQYF
TRBV10-2	TRBJ2-3	.	.	TGCGCCAGCAGTCCGGGACTCTTCTCTAGCACAGATACGCAGTATTTT	CASSPGLFSSTDTQYF
TRBV6-6	TRBJ2-3	.	.	TGTGCCAGCAGGCGCGAGGGAAGCACAGATACGCAGTATTTT	CASRREGSTDTQYF
TRBV25-1	TRBJ2-1	.	.	TGTGCCAGCAGTGGGCGGATTAGGAATGAGCAGTTCTTC	CASSGRIRNEQFF
TRBV7-2	TRBJ2-7	.	.	TGTGCCAGCAGCTTAGCGCTCACACAGAACTACGAGCAGTACTTC	CASSLALTQNYEQYF
TRBV11-2	TRBJ2-5	.	.	TGTGCCAGCAGCTTCAACAGGCGAGAGACCCAGTACTTC	CASSFNRRETQYF
TRBV28	TRBJ1-3	.	.	TGTGCCAGCAGTTTATACGCGGGGGGAAACACCATATATTTT	CASSLYAGGNTIYF